This TCR beta chain was found in a study of T cell repertoires in aging, cancer and after chemotherapy. CDR3 length: 16 residues. Looked up from germline, CDR1 is SGDLS and CDR2 is YYNGEE. Trimming stripped 0 bases from V and 0 bases from J, with 10 bases between. Rearranged V-D-J TRB sequences were amplified with a mixed TRB-A/B primer pool. TCRdb reprocessed the multiplex PCR reads via MiXCR and lists one record per CDR3 protein. There are some 2,900 distinct CDR3 sequences in the sample; around 20% occur only once, and around 3.1% lies in the top ten. Peripheral blood genomic DNA, not sorted cells or RNA, was the template.

The rearrangement joins TRBV9 to TRBJ1-3; D possibly corresponds to TRBD1 (6 bases). This receptor was taken from a human donor with a solid tumor. Sequenced input: blood. Here the CDR3 reads CASSVGRDNSGNTIYF. As DNA, the CDR3 is TGTGCCAGCAGCGTAGGACGGGACAACTCTGGAAACACCATATATTTT.